These 9 T cell receptor beta chains came from one sample sequenced in a study of Graves' ophthalmopathy and Graves' hyperthyroidism. The authors amplified TCR beta CDR3 regions, and they did so from RNA transcripts for repertoire sequencing. In the first round, RT-PCR was carried out with HTBI primers, and a multiplex PCR formed the second round. MiXCR was run by TCRdb on the multiplex PCR reads, yielding one entry per CDR3 protein. Of roughly 220,000 distinct CDR3 sequences listed, around 45% are singletons. The sample was peripheral blood. Receptors originate from an adult man with Graves' ophthalmopathy.

The chain is built from TRBV5-1 and TRBJ1-2; TRBD1 is a possible D gene (6 bases). The CDR3 is 13 amino acids. V was pared by 5 bases and J by 6 bases, with 14 bases between. Germline CDR1 is SGHRS and CDR2 is YFSETQ. Here the CDR3 reads CASRQQGWNGYTF. For the CDR3, the DNA is TGCGCCAGCAGACAACAGGGTTGGAATGGCTACACCTTC.

This clonotype has just a few counts. The rearrangement links TRBV29-1 to TRBJ2-7, with D unresolved. The germline V gene has CDR1 SQVTM and CDR2 ANQGSEA. The germline V and J ends were trimmed by 0 bases and 2 bases, with 14 bases remaining between them. The CDR3 spans 15 residues. CDR3 nucleotide sequence: TGCAGCGTTGAAGATCGGATGAGGACCCCCTACGAGCAGTACTTC. Its protein is CSVEDRMRTPYEQYF.

J is TRBJ2-5 and V is TRBV7-2, with D possibly TRBD1 on 5 matching bases. The germline gives CDR1 SGHTA, CDR2 FQGNSA. The CDR3 is made up of 13 amino acids. V dropped 5 bases and J dropped 0 bases, with 7 bases sitting between them. In DNA form, the CDR3 reads TGTGCCAGCAGCACAGGTTACCAAGAGACCCAGTACTTC. Protein: CASSTGYQETQYF.

V gene TRBV12-3 or TRBV12-4 combines with J gene TRBJ1-3; TRBD1 is a possible D gene (5 bases). CDR3 length: 15 residues. V gave up 3 bases and J gave up 6 bases, with 15 bases separating them. This chain's CDR3 is CASSFGTLPLNTIYF. The CDR3 DNA sequence: TGTGCCAGCAGTTTCGGGACTCTCCCGTTAAACACCATATATTTT.

This chain links TRBV9 with TRBJ2-5, with 9 positions matching TRBD2. Per germline, CDR1 SGDLS and CDR2 YYNGEE. J was trimmed by 3 bases and V by 3 bases; bases with no gene match: 15. The CDR3 is made up of 18 amino acids. For the CDR3, the DNA is TGTGCCAGCAGCGCCTCCCGTCGGGCGGGGGGGCGCGAAGAGACCCAGTACTTC. Residues: CASSASRRAGGREETQYF.

In its sample, this clonotype was seen a few times. The chain carries TRBV20-1 and TRBJ2-5; 8 bases agree with TRBD1. This CDR3 comprises 13 residues. V shed 6 bases and J 4 bases; nucleotides not matched to a gene: 7. Germline loops: CDR1 DFQATT, CDR2 SNEGSKA (reference sequence). CDR3 nucleotide sequence: TGCAGTGCGGACAGGGTTATCGGAGAGACCCAGTACTTC. It yields the protein CSADRVIGETQYF.

The CDR3 sequence: CASSESAQGRGPPQHF. The CDR3 coding sequence is TGTGCCAGCAGTGAATCGGCGCAAGGGCGTGGACCGCCCCAGCATTTT. The rearrangement uses TRBV2 and TRBJ1-5; unclear D gene. In germline, CDR1 is SNHLY, CDR2 FYNNEI. With 2 bases removed from V and 9 bases from J, the gap between germline ends came to 20 bases. This CDR3 spans 16 amino acids.

The chain joins TRBV29-1 to TRBJ2-7, with TRBD2 identical over 8 bases. The CDR3 is made up of 12 amino acids. The V gene's germline CDR1 is SQVTM and CDR2 ANQGSEA. With 6 bases clipped from V and 3 bases from J, the junction kept 4 bases outside the gene matches. The CDR3 here is CSVRGGGYEQYF. CDR3 nucleotide sequence: TGCAGCGTACGGGGGGGAGGCTACGAGCAGTACTTC.

This clonotype appeared a single time. The gene calls are TRBV10-3 and TRBJ1-2; 7 bases line up with TRBD1. The CDR3 extends over 13 amino acids. Trimming took 3 bases from V and 7 from J; bases not matched to a gene: 5. Germline CDR1 ENHRY, CDR2 SYGVKD. CDR3 in DNA: TGTGCCATCAGTGATCGGACAGGTCTTGGCTACACCTTC. It translates to CAISDRTGLGYTF.